This TCR beta chain came from a study of spatial heterogeneity in lung cancer. Study results and caveats: In tumors, expanded intratumoral alpha and beta TCR counts tracked mutation counts. Nonsynonymous mutations, ubiquitous and regional, were tracked respectively by counts of ubiquitous and regional expanded TCRs.

Unmatched junction bases numbered 6, after V lost 4 bases and J lost 5 bases. The CDR3 length is 13 residues. CDR1 SQVTM and CDR2 ANQGSEA come from the germline V gene. This clonotype occurred a few times. Its cognate antigen is unknown. TCRdb reprocessed the 5' RACE reads with MiXCR, giving one entry per CDR3 protein. The data contain 20,000 to 25,000 distinct CDR3 sequences, roughly 15% of them singletons. Time point denoted: sample taken at primary tumor resection. Donation came from around 77 patients with untreated early-stage non-small cell lung cancer. No cells were sorted before sequencing. The whole RNA sequenced was extracted from tumor, nontumor lung or frozen PBMC.

The sample consisted of lung tumor tissue, taken at surgery. This chain connects TRBV29-1 to TRBJ2-5, with 8 positions matching TRBD1. This TCR was sampled from a female donor with early-stage non-small cell lung cancer. The CDR3 region has the DNA TGCAGCGTTGTGGGGACAGGATCGGAGACCCAGTACTTC. Translated, it gives CSVVGTGSETQYF.